The rows below give T cell receptor beta chains drawn from one sample of a study of blood T cell repertoires in COVID-19. Produced via immunoSEQ multiplex PCR; TCRdb's table is partial and in-frame only. There are just over 650,000 clones in the sample; 90% occur only once, and over 0.2% lies in the top ten. Sequencing was performed on peripheral blood. These receptors were obtained from a woman aged 18 to 35 with acute or convalescent COVID-19. Each CDR3 is given without its conserved first and last residue.

V gene	J gene	CDR3 protein
TRBV4-1	TRBJ2-5	ASSPGLWEETQY
TRBV9	TRBJ2-3	ASSLSQRFTDTQY
TRBV6-1	TRBJ1-2	ASSEGSEYGYT
TRBV20-1	TRBJ1-2	SARDLVGYT
TRBV3-1/TRBV3-2	TRBJ1-2	ASSQEKHRGRRSGGYT
TRBV6-2/TRBV6-3	TRBJ2-7	ASSPASTGFPYEQY
TRBV9	TRBJ1-2	ASSVAKTPSMEGAYGYT
TRBV24-1	TRBJ2-1	ATSDPPRGSYNEQF
TRBV19	TRBJ1-1	ASSIQGARAF
TRBV7-2	TRBJ2-1	ASSPKANEQF
TRBV11-2	TRBJ1-3	ASSPPGQNSGNTIY
TRBV18	TRBJ1-2	ASSPQLDTVGYT
TRBV4-3	TRBJ2-2	ASSHSRVREADSNTGELF
TRBV10-1	TRBJ1-2	ASSPWTGHSAYGYT
TRBV6-6	TRBJ1-6	ASSYLGQGGNSPLH
TRBV12-3/TRBV12-4	TRBJ1-5	ASSTTGEQPQH
TRBV6-4	TRBJ2-2	ASSGLDRGELF
TRBV20-1	TRBJ2-7	SASYDRDYEQY
TRBV3-1/TRBV3-2	TRBJ2-3	ASSPEGLAADTQY
TRBV6-5	TRBJ1-1	ASRGQGVGTEAF
TRBV27	TRBJ2-7	ASTDHGGSYEQY
TRBV15	TRBJ1-6	ATTLGQGSSPLH
TRBV4-2	TRBJ2-3	ASSPRLSGDTQY
TRBV4-1	TRBJ2-7	ASSQDHGAYEQY
TRBV6-5	TRBJ1-5	ASRQGAINQPQH
TRBV3-1/TRBV3-2	TRBJ1-2	ASSQKGGGYT
TRBV5-1	TRBJ2-5	ASSAGTSGETQY
TRBV30	TRBJ2-7	AWSRDRGAYEQY
TRBV27	TRBJ1-5	ASSPGTGSNQPQH
TRBV7-2	TRBJ1-5	ASSVGTGGAQPQH
TRBV30	TRBJ1-3	AWSRQTGEALGNTIY
TRBV29-1	TRBJ2-1	SVPDRNYFSYNEQF
TRBV6-4	TRBJ2-1	ASSADRGSYNEQF
TRBV10-2	TRBJ1-1	ATLGQRNTEAF
TRBV3-1/TRBV3-2	TRBJ1-1	ASSQVGGDTEAF
TRBV7-2	TRBJ1-3	ASSLARTGAGNTIY
TRBV30	TRBJ1-1	AWTHRPGVEAF
TRBV5-6	TRBJ1-4	ASSLGARSLEKLF
TRBV27	TRBJ1-2	ASSFGGASYGYT